This TCR beta chain was identified in a study of CD8 T cells in Susac syndrome. This CDR3 is built from 11 residues. Trimming took off 8 bases at V and 7 bases at J, with 12 bases between the two ends. Germline values: CDR1 SNHLY, CDR2 FYNNEI. RNA totalling roughly 0.5 to 1 ug underwent reverse transcription with random hexamers. In TCRdb, the immunoSEQ multiplex PCR reads were re-called with MiXCR into one record per CDR3 protein. The data show 100,000 to 150,000 distinct CDR3 sequences, with around 94% seen just once and 0.1% to 0.15% held by the top ten. The patients who served as multiple sclerosis controls were treatment-naive and had stable or active relapsing-remitting disease that fulfilled the revised McDonald criteria.

This rearrangement joins TRBV2 to TRBJ2-7; possible D gene TRBD2, 7 bases. The TCR was taken from a human donor with multiple sclerosis. What was sequenced was CD4+ T cells from PBMCs. CDR3 loop: CASGEGGEQYF. The CDR3 DNA reads as TGTGCCAGCGGGGAGGGGGGGGAGCAGTACTTC.